The present T cell receptor beta chain was sequenced within a study of T cell changes during pregnancy in multiple sclerosis (dated by TCRdb to the late 2010s). About the study as a whole: Changes in the T cell repertoire over the course of pregnancy were examined in this study in women with multiple sclerosis.

Receptor amplification or capture employed the immunoSEQ multiplex PCR assay. Imported from immuneACCESS, the table was reduced by TCRdb to in-frame sequences with V and J called. These copies leave out some clones; in studies compared against another copy, an unresolved V gene accounts for under half, and the cause of the remainder is not known. The sample table shows 100,000 or so clones, and approximately 92% are seen once. The ten most abundant clones make up around 1.2% of the sample. Trimming takes 7 bases off V and 7 bases off J; junction bases not matched to a gene: 12. The CDR3 measures 15 amino acids from cysteine to phenylalanine. Solely the CDR3 DNA is kept, with 45 bases framed from the first base. According to the germline V gene, CDR1 reads SNHLY and CDR2 reads FYNNEI. Worth noting for this clone: Its antigen specificity is not known. Base qualities are not recorded, but no much larger clone differs from it by a single base.

The sequence links TRBV2 to TRBJ2-2, and 7 junction bases match TRBD1. The sample consisted of peripheral blood, taken in the second trimester of pregnancy. This TCR was recovered from a female donor with multiple sclerosis, enrolled in a pregnancy study. The bases read TGTGCCAGCATCAACGACAGGGAGAAAGGCGGGGAGCTGTTTTTT. Its protein product is CASINDREKGGELFF.